The 9 T cell receptor beta chains presented below share a single source sample, sequenced in a study of blood T cell repertoires in COVID-19. Sequencing was performed with immunoSEQ multiplex PCR; in TCRdb, only in-frame clones are kept and a portion is missing. The data contain about 180,000 clones, approximately 85% of them singletons. What was sequenced was peripheral blood. The receptors originated from a human donor with active or convalescent COVID-19. The donor label of this sample is uncertain.

This clone was seen only a few times. The V gene is TRBV5-1, the J gene TRBJ1-5; no definite D call. CDR1 and CDR2 from the germline V gene are SGHRS and YFSETQ. Trimming removed 2 bases from V and 7 bases from J, with 13 bases in between. This CDR3 is 14 amino acids long. In DNA, the CDR3 is TGCGCCAGCAGCTTTAATCCCGGAGGGCAGCCCCAGCATTTT. Residues: CASSFNPGGQPQHF.

J is TRBJ2-7 and V is TRBV5-1; D unresolved. CDR3 size: 15 residues. The germline V gene has CDR1 SGHRS and CDR2 YFSETQ. V lost 0 bases, J lost 0 bases, and 10 bases lay in between. CDR3 DNA sequence: TGCGCCAGCAGCTTGGACCAGAAAAGCTCCTACGAGCAGTACTTC. This translates into CASSLDQKSSYEQYF.

V and J are TRBV5-1 and TRBJ2-7; 9 bases match TRBD2. With V trimmed by 4 bases and J by 1 base, 6 bases remained unmatched. This CDR3 has 15 amino acids. Germline CDR1 SGHRS, CDR2 YFSETQ. CDR3 bases: TGCGCCAGCAGCCCCCTAGCGGGATCTTCCTACGAGCAGTACTTC. Its translation: CASSPLAGSSYEQYF.

The chain carries TRBV5-1 and TRBJ2-1; 7 bases are a match to TRBD1. V gave up 2 bases and J gave up 7 bases; unmatched junction bases: 9. CDR3 length: 15 residues. Germline assignment: CDR1 SGHRS and CDR2 YFSETQ. The DNA for the CDR3 is TGCGCCAGCAGCTTAGACCCGGGACAGCAGAATGAGCAGTTCTTC. Translation gives CASSLDPGQQNEQFF.

This chain links TRBV5-5 with TRBJ1-4; the D is unclear. The CDR3 is 17 residues long. Trimming took 2 bases from V and 3 from J, leaving 17 bases between them. The germline gives CDR1 SGHKS, CDR2 YYEKEE (reference sequence). The DNA for the CDR3 is TGTGCCAGCAGCTTTTCTATCCCGGGTGCAGCTAATGAAAAACTGTTTTTT. It is translated as CASSFSIPGAANEKLFF.

This chain uses TRBV28 with TRBJ1-1; D gene uncertain. The CDR3 consists of 13 residues. Germline CDR1 MDHEN, CDR2 SYDVKM. V shed 2 bases and J shed 5 bases, with 9 bases lying between them. CDR3 residues: CASSLTRKTEAFF. CDR3 nucleotides: TGTGCCAGCAGTTTAACGAGGAAAACTGAAGCTTTCTTT. Together with reference TRBV28 and TRBJ1-1, the CDR3 gives the full variable domain: DVKVTQSSRYLVKRTGEKVFLECVQDMDHENMFWYRQDPGLGLRLIYFSYDVKMKEKGDIPEGYSVSREKKERFSLILESASTNQTSMYLCASSLTRKTEAFFGQGTRLTVV.

This sequence joins TRBV27 and TRBJ1-1; 8 nucleotides agree with TRBD1. The V and J ends lost 3 bases and 4 bases, in that order; junction bases with no gene match: 7. CDR3 size: 15 residues. Germline values: CDR1 MNHEY, CDR2 SMNVEV (reference sequence). The CDR3 region has the DNA TGTGCCAGCAGTTTCCTAACCGACAGGGGCACTGAAGCTTTCTTT. Protein sequence: CASSFLTDRGTEAFF.

V gene TRBV7-9 combines with J gene TRBJ1-6; D is unclear. Per the germline V gene, CDR1 is SEHNR and CDR2 is FQNEAQ (reference sequence). V lost 4 bases and J 15 bases, leaving 16 bases between the germline ends. The CDR3 sequence is 13 residues long. The CDR3 nucleotides read TGTGCCAGCAGCTCCCCGGACTTTTTCCTCCTCCACTTT. Translation gives CASSSPDFFLLHF.

This sequence joins TRBV11-3 and TRBJ1-1; perhaps TRBD1 as D (5 bases). V was shortened by 2 bases and J by 6 bases, with 13 bases between the two germline ends. CDR3 length: 14 residues. Germline V CDR1 and CDR2: SGHNT, YENEEA. The CDR3 nucleotides read TGTGCCAGCAGCTTAAGGGCCGGCAGGGCTGAAGCTTTCTTT. Amino acid sequence: CASSLRAGRAEAFF.